This section outlines one T cell receptor beta chain sequence together with its context. Its specificity is unknown. The data are from a study of shared clonotypes between healthy human individuals. Study-wide background: CD4 naive and CD4 memory each took three plates per donor, while CD8 naive took two and CD8 memory one.

Clones were read by immunoSEQ multiplex PCR, and TCRdb kept only the in-frame ones, dropping some. The sample contains 2 million to 2.5 million clones, just under 95% of which appear only once. Study observations and caveats: The study's rarefaction showed incomplete sorted-subset sequencing despite large depth. Lower generation probabilities were found for non-shared clonotypes than for those shared by all four donors.

The clonotype originates from a man aged 18 to 35 in good health. Some clones in this sample may be carry-over from other donors' samples. The sample taken for sequencing was naive CD4+ T cells from PBMCs. Subset given: CD45RA+ positively selected.

Written as DNA, the CDR3 is TGTGCCAGCAGCTTGAGCGAGAACACCGGGGAGCTGTTTTTT. Translating gives CASSLSENTGELFF. This rearrangement joins TRBV5-8 to TRBJ2-2; D gene uncertain. Trimming pared 1 base from V and 1 base from J, leaving 5 bases between. Germline CDR1 and CDR2: SGHTS and YDEGEE. CDR3 length: 14 amino acids.